The 11 T cell receptor beta chains below all came from one sample that was sequenced in a study of post-analysis software for immune sequencing data. Study-level points and caveats: Comparison of patients with controls showed about 5 TRBV segments more frequent in patients, TRBV5-6, TRBV5-1 and TRBV20-1 among them.

Their antigen targets remain unknown. Every TCR beta cDNA library bore unique molecular identifiers. A single record per CDR3 protein comes from TCRdb applying MiXCR to the PCR reads. The table has 750,000 to 950,000 distinct CDR3 sequences, about 45% seen once; the top ten hold 4.9%. Sequenced material: blood. These TCRs come from a girl aged 10-17 years with multiple sclerosis.

V gene TRBV29-1 combines with J gene TRBJ2-3, with D possibly being TRBD1 or TRBD2 (5 bases each). This CDR3 has 18 amino acids. Trimming took off 0 bases at V and 2 bases at J, with 21 bases between the two ends. The germline gives CDR1 SQVTM, CDR2 ANQGSEA. CDR3 residues: CSVEDVGEEDNPTDTQYF. Here the CDR3 DNA reads TGCAGCGTTGAAGATGTCGGTGAGGAGGACAATCCCACAGATACGCAGTATTTT.

This clonotype was counted a few times. The chain joins TRBV7-6 to TRBJ2-3, with D possibly called TRBD1 or TRBD2 (5 bases each). V was clipped by 3 bases and J by 5 bases, with 12 bases between them. The CDR3 contains 14 residues. Germline CDR1 and CDR2: SGHVS and FNYEAQ. DNA for the CDR3: TGTGCCAGCAGCTTCGGGGCGGTAGTAGATACGCAGTATTTT. Its protein product is CASSFGAVVDTQYF.

The J gene is TRBJ1-6, the V gene TRBV6-1; D gene uncertain. V shed 3 bases and J shed 10 bases, with 10 bases lying between them. CDR3 length: 13 amino acids. The V gene's germline CDR1 is MNHNS and CDR2 SASEGT. CDR3 region: CASSDFGESPLHF. The CDR3 nucleotides read TGTGCCAGCAGTGATTTCGGGGAATCACCCCTCCACTTT.

A single count supports this clonotype. The chain employs TRBV12-3 or TRBV12-4 and TRBJ2-7, with TRBD1 identical over 10 bases. The CDR3 length is 12 residues. J gave up 12 bases and V 5 bases, and 7 bases lay outside the gene matches. The CDR3 region has the DNA TGTGCCAGCAGTCTGGGACAGGGGATCGGGTACTTC. Residues: CASSLGQGIGYF.

In DNA form, the CDR3 reads TGTGCCAGCAGCCAAGGACTAGCCTACAATGAGCAGTTCTTC. Protein sequence: CASSQGLAYNEQFF. V is TRBV14 and J is TRBJ2-1, with D tentatively TRBD2 (6 bases). CDR3 size: 14 residues. Trimming removed 1 base at V and 2 bases at J, with 6 bases between. Per the germline V gene, CDR1 is SGHDN and CDR2 is FVKESK.

The chain is built from TRBV5-5 and TRBJ2-7; 11 bases are a match to TRBD2. Judging by the DNA end, TRBJ2-5 fits better; the J call may be wrong. This CDR3 is 18 amino acids long. Germline CDR1 SGHKS, CDR2 YYEKEE (reference sequence). CDR3 loop: CASSPFLPLAGGLETQYF. The CDR3 region has the DNA TGTGCCAGCAGCCCCTTCCTGCCCCTAGCGGGAGGTTTAGAGACCCAGTACTTC.

This chain connects TRBV5-1 to TRBJ2-5; 10 bases line up with TRBD2. The ends lost 0 bases at V and 2 bases at J; junction bases unmatched: 4. The CDR3 has 16 amino acids. Germline V gene sequence: CDR1 SGHRS, CDR2 YFSETQ. The CDR3 spells CASSLEPAGGQETQYF. CDR3 coding DNA: TGCGCCAGCAGCTTGGAACCAGCGGGAGGGCAAGAGACCCAGTACTTC.

The chain is built from TRBV6-6 and TRBJ1-1; 8 nucleotides agree with TRBD1. The CDR3 contains 15 residues. Germline-derived CDR1 and CDR2 are MNHNY and SVGAGI (reference sequence). With V trimmed by 5 bases and J by 4 bases, 9 bases remained unmatched. DNA for the CDR3: TGTGCCAGCAGTACCGACAGGGGTTTGGGCACTGAAGCTTTCTTT. Protein product: CASSTDRGLGTEAFF.

The genes are TRBV10-3 and TRBJ2-3; no reliable D call. The CDR3 sequence is 13 residues long. In germline, CDR1 is ENHRY, CDR2 SYGVKD. V was trimmed by 6 bases and J by 2 bases, leaving 9 bases between them. The CDR3 loop is CAIRREITDTQYF. DNA of the CDR3: TGTGCCATCAGAAGGGAAATCACAGATACGCAGTATTTT.

This chain links TRBV4-1 with TRBJ2-5; D ambiguous. The tail of the sequence fits TRBJ2-7 better, so the J call may be wrong. The CDR3 length is 14 residues. Germline CDR1 MGHRA, CDR2 YSYEKL. For the CDR3, the DNA is TGCGCCAGCAGCCAAGATCCCGGGCGGAACGAGCAGTACTTC. Protein sequence: CASSQDPGRNEQYF.

Only a few counts were recorded for this clonotype. CDR3 DNA sequence: TGCAGTGCTAGAGATTTCCGGGGCTACGAGCAGTACTTC. It translates to CSARDFRGYEQYF. The chain joins TRBV20-1 to TRBJ2-7, with D perhaps TRBD2 (5 bases). This CDR3 comprises 13 residues. Germline V lookup: CDR1 DFQATT, CDR2 SNEGSKA (reference sequence). Trimming shortened V by 0 bases and J by 3 bases, and 9 bases separated the two germline ends.